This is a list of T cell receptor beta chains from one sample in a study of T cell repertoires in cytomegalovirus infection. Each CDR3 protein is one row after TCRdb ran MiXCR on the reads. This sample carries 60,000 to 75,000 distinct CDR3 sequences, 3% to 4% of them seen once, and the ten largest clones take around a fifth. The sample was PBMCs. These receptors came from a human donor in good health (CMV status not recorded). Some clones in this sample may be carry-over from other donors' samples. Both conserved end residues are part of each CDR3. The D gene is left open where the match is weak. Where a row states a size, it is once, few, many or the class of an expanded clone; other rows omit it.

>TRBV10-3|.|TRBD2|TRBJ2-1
CAISGTSGSDEQFF
TGTGCCATCAGTGGGACTAGCGGGAGTGATGAGCAGTTCTTC
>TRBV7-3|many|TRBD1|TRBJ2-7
CASSFQGASEQYF
TGTGCCAGCAGCTTCCAGGGGGCAAGCGAGCAGTACTTC
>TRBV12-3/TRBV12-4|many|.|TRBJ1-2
CASNPGRADYGYTF
TGTGCCAGCAACCCGGGCCGGGCCGACTATGGCTACACCTTC
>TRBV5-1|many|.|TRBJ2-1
CASTFQLSSYNEQFF
TGCGCCAGCACCTTCCAGCTGAGCTCCTACAATGAGCAGTTCTTC
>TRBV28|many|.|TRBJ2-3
CASSLALTSTDTQYF
TGTGCCAGCAGTTTAGCTTTGACTAGCACAGATACGCAGTATTTT
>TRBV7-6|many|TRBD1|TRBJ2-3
CASSLAPQGAGDTQYF
TGTGCCAGCAGCTTAGCGCCCCAGGGGGCAGGAGATACGCAGTATTTT
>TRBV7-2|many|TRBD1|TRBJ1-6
CASSLVVGTAFGNSPLHF
TGTGCCAGCAGCTTAGTAGTCGGGACAGCTTTCGGGAATTCACCCCTCCACTTT
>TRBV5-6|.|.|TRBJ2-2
CASSPHTGELFF
TGTGCCAGCAGCCCCCACACCGGGGAGCTGTTTTTT
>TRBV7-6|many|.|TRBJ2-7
CASSPWDTPAYEQYF
TGTGCCAGCAGCCCGTGGGACACCCCCGCCTACGAGCAGTACTTC
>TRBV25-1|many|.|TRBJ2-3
CASTLKDRLYF
TGTGCCAGCACCCTGAAGGACCGCCTATATTTT
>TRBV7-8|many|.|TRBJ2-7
CASSWGQTYEQYF
TGTGCCAGCAGCTGGGGGCAAACCTACGAGCAGTACTTC
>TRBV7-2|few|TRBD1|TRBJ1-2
CASSPDRGHGYTF
TGTGCCAGCAGCCCGGACAGGGGGCATGGCTACACCTTC
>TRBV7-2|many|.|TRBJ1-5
CASGGLGNSNQPQHF
TGTGCCAGCGGGGGGTTGGGAAATAGCAATCAGCCCCAGCATTTT
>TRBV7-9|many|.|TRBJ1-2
CASSHPAGHGYTF
TGTGCCAGCAGCCACCCGGCAGGGCATGGCTACACCTTC
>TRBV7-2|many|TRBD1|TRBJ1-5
CASSATGYSNQPQHF
TGTGCCAGCAGCGCGACAGGGTATAGCAATCAGCCCCAGCATTTT